This entry is about one T cell receptor (beta chain). Only a few counts were recorded for this clonotype. There is no known antigen for this receptor. No qualities accompany the bases; no much larger clone lies one base away. The sample's treatment or condition, from its label and the paper: allogeneic hematopoietic cell transplantation with graft depleted of TCRalphabeta T cells and CD19 B cells. Transplant recipients were children who received TCRalphabeta/CD19-depleted allogeneic hematopoietic cell grafts. The sample is drawn from a study of T-cell reconstitution after alpha-beta-depleted transplantation in children (dated by TCRdb to between 2015 and 2016). Some background on the complete study: Using TCR repertoire profiling, the study followed T-cell immune reconstitution in a quantitative way in children after TCRalphabeta/CD19-depleted allogeneic hematopoietic cell transplantation. Summary of the overall study and its limitations: Hyperexpanded clone frequencies declined over subsequent months; after one year, T-cell counts and TCRbeta diversity were mostly attributed to newly produced T cells. About two months after transplant, the apparently early recovery of alphabetaT-cell counts reportedly depended on just several hundred clones that had expanded rapidly and came from non-depleted graft cells. The high TCRbeta diversity at day 60 in some patients was ascribed to recipient T cells and intrathymic progenitors that had survived conditioning.

Libraries were prepared through PCR. The instrument was an Illumina HiSeq 2500. To normalize quantification of the TCRbeta repertoire, the TCR libraries were built with molecular barcoding that relied on unique molecular identifiers. TCRdb reworked the public reads: Q25 trimming with fastp, MiXCR clone assembly, productive beta chains retained. Identical CDR3 proteins give one entry, which carries the most common genes and DNA. A total of about 130,000 distinct CDR3 sequences appear in this sample, roughly 9% of them only once. Of the sample, 20% to 30% falls within the top ten clones. Counted from cysteine to phenylalanine, this CDR3 has 14 amino acids. The entry retains the CDR3 DNA only, 42 bases that are in frame from base 1. V trim: 3 bases; J trim: 7 bases; unmatched bases: 5.

The sequencing here drew on PBMCs, mostly from graft donor cells, taken 180 days after TCRalphabeta/CD19-depleted stem cell transplant. This clonotype was obtained from a girl younger than two who had a stem cell transplant for combined immunodeficiency, so the T cells may come from the graft donor. The chain is encoded by TRBV12-3 or TRBV12-4 joined to TRBJ2-1, and 8 junction bases match TRBD2. The base sequence is TGTGCCAGCAGTTTTCGGACTAGCTCGAATGAGCAGTTCTTC. Its translation is CASSFRTSSNEQFF.